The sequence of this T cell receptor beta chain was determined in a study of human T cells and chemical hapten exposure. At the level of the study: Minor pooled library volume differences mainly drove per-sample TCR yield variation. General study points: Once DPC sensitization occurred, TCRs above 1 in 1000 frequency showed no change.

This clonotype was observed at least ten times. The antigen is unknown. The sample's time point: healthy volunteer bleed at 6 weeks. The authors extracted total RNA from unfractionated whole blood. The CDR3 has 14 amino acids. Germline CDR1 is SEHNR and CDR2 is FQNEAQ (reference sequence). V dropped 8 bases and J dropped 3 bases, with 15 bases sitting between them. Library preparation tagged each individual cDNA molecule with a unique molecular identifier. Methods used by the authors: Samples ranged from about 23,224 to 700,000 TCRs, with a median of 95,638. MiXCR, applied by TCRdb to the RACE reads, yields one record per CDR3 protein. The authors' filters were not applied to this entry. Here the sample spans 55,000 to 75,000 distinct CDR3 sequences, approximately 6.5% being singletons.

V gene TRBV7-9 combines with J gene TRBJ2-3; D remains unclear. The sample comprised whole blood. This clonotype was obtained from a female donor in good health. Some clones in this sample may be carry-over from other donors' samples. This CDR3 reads CASSPASSTDTQYF. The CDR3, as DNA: TGTGCCAGCTCCCCGGCCTCTTCAACAGATACGCAGTATTTT.